Sequencing of this T cell receptor (beta chain) was carried out in a study of cytomegalovirus exposure and HLA in healthy donors. Use of 60 Vbeta and 13 Jbeta primers characterized the PCR. Repertoires were generated with immunoSEQ multiplex PCR, while TCRdb's copy carries only in-frame clones and drops some. The profile shows 100,000 to 150,000 clones, 60% to 85% of them singletons. There are 14 residues in the CDR3. V gave up 8 bases and J gave up 2 bases, with 10 bases separating them. Germline values: CDR1 SNHLY, CDR2 FYNNEI. What was sequenced was PBMCs. V and J are TRBV2 and TRBJ2-6, with a tentative D call TRBD2 (5 bases). The TCR sequence derives from a woman in her 40s in good health and CMV-seronegative. The chain's CDR3 is CASSTIAGANVLTF. CDR3 DNA sequence: TGTGCCAGCTCGACTATTGCTGGGGCCAACGTCCTGACTTTC.